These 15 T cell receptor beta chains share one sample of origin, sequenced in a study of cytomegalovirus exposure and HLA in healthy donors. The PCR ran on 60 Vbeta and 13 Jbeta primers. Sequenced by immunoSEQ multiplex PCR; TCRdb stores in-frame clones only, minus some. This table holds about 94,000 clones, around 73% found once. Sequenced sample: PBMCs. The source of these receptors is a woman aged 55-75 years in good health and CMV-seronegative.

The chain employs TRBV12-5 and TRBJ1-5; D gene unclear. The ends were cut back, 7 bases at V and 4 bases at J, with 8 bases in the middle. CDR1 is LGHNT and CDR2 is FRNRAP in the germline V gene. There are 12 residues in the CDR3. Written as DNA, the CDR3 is TGTGCTAGTGCCTACCCTAATCAGCCCCAGCATTTT. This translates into CASAYPNQPQHF.

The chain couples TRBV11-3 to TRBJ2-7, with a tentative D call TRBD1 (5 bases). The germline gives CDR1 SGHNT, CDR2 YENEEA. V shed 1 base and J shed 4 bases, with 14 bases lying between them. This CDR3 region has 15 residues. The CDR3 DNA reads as TGTGCCAGCAGCTTAGCACCAGGGCAGGCGTACGAGCAGTACTTC. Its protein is CASSLAPGQAYEQYF.

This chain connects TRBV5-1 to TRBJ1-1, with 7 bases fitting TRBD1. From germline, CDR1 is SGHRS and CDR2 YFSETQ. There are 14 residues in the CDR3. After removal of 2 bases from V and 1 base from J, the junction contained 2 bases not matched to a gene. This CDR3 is CASSFRTGNTEAFF. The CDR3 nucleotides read TGCGCCAGCAGCTTCCGGACAGGGAACACTGAAGCTTTCTTT. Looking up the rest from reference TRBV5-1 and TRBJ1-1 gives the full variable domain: KAGVTQTPRYLIKTRGQQVTLSCSPISGHRSVSWYQQTPGQGLQFLFEYFSETQRNKGNFPGRFSGRQFSNSRSEMNVSTLELGDSALYLCASSFRTGNTEAFFGQGTRLTVV.

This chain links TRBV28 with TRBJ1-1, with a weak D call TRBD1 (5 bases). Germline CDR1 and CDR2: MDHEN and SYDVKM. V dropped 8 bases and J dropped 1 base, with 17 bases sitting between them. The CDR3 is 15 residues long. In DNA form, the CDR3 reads TGTGCCAGCTCGAGCCCCCCCGGGGGGAACACTGAAGCTTTCTTT. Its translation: CASSSPPGGNTEAFF.

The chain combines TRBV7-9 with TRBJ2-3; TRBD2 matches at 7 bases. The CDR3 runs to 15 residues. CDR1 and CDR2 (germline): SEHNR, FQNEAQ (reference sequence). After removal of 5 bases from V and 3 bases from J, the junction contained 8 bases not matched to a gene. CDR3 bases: TGTGCCAGCAGCCCACGGGGGGTTTGGACAGATACGCAGTATTTT. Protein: CASSPRGVWTDTQYF. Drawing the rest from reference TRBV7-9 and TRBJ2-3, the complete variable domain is DTGVSQNPRHKITKRGQNVTFRCDPISEHNRLYWYRQTLGQGPEFLTYFQNEAQLEKSRLLSDRFSAERPKGSFSTLEIQRTEQGDSAMYLCASSPRGVWTDTQYFGPGTRLTVL.

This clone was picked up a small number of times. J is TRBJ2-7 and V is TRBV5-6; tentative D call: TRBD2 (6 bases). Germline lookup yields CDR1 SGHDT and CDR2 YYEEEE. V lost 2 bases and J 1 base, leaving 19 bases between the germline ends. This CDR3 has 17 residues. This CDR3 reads CASSLLPAGRASYEQYF. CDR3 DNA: TGTGCCAGCAGCTTATTGCCTGCGGGAAGGGCGTCCTACGAGCAGTACTTC.

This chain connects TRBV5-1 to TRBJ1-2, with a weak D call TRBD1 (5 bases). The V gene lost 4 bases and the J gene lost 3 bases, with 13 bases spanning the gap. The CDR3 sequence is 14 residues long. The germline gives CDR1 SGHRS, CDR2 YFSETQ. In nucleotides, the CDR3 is TGCGCCAGCAGCACGGGGGACGGAGACTATGGCTACACCTTC. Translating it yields CASSTGDGDYGYTF.

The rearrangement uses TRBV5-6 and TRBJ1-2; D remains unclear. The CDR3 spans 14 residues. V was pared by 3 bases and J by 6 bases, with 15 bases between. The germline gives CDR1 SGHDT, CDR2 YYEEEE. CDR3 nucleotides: TGTGCCAGCAGCTGGAGCAGTTCTATCCATGGCTACACCTTC. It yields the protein CASSWSSSIHGYTF. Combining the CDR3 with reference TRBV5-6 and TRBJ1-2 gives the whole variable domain DAGVTQSPTHLIKTRGQQVTLRCSPKSGHDTVSWYQQALGQGPQFIFQYYEEEERQRGNFPDRFSGHQFPNYSSELNVNALLLGDSALYLCASSWSSSIHGYTFGSGTRLTVV.

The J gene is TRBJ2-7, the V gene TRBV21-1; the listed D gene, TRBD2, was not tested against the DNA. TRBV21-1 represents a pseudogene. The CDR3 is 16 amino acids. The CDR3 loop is CASSKGSRGCLYEQYF. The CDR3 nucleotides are TGTGCCAGCAGCAAAGGAAGTCGGGGATGTCTCTACGAGCAGTACTTC.

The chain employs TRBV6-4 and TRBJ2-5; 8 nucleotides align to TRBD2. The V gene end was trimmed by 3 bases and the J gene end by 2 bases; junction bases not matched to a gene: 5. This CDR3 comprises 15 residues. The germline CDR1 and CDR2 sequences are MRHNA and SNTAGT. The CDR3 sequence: CASSDAGGEQETQYF. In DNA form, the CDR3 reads TGTGCCAGCAGTGATGCGGGGGGTGAACAAGAGACCCAGTACTTC.

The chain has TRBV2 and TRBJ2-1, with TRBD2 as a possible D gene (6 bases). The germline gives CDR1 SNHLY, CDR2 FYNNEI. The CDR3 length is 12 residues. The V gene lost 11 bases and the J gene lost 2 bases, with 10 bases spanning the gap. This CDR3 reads CALGGTYNEQFF. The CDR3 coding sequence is TGTGCCCTCGGAGGGACCTACAATGAGCAGTTCTTC.

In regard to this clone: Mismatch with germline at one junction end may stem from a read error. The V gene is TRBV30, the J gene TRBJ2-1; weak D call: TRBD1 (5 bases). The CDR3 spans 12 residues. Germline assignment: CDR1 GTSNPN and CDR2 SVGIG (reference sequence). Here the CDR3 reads CAGSATDNEQFF. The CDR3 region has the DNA TGTGCCGGCTCGGCGACGGACAACGAGCAGTTCTTC. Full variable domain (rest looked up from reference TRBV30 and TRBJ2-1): SQTIHQWPATLVQPVGSPLSLECTVEGTSNPNLYWYRQAAGRGLQLLFYSVGIGQISSEVPQNLSASRPQDRQFILSSKKLLLSDSGFYLCAGSATDNEQFFGPGTRLTVL.

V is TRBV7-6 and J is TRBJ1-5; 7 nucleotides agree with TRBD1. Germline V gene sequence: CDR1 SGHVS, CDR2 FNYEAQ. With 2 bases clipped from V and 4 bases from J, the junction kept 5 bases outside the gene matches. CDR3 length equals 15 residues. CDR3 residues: CASSLSGGRNQPQHF. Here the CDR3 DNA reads TGTGCCAGCAGCTTATCAGGGGGAAGGAATCAGCCCCAGCATTTT.

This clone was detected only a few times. The CDR3 DNA reads as TGTGCCAGCAGCAAGACTAGCGTCGGGGAGCTGTTTTTT. Amino acid sequence: CASSKTSVGELFF. The V gene is TRBV11-2, the J gene TRBJ2-2; 8 bases are shared with TRBD2. V lost 5 bases and J lost 7; bases outside the gene matches: 3. Germline V gene lookup returns CDR1 SGHAT and CDR2 FQNNGV. The CDR3 covers 13 residues.

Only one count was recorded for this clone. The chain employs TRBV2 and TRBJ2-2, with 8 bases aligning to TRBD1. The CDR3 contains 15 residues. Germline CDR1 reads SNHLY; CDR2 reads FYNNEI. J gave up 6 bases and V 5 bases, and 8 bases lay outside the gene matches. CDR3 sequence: CASSQRGQAAGELFF. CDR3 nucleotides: TGTGCCAGCAGTCAAAGGGGACAGGCAGCCGGGGAGCTGTTTTTT.